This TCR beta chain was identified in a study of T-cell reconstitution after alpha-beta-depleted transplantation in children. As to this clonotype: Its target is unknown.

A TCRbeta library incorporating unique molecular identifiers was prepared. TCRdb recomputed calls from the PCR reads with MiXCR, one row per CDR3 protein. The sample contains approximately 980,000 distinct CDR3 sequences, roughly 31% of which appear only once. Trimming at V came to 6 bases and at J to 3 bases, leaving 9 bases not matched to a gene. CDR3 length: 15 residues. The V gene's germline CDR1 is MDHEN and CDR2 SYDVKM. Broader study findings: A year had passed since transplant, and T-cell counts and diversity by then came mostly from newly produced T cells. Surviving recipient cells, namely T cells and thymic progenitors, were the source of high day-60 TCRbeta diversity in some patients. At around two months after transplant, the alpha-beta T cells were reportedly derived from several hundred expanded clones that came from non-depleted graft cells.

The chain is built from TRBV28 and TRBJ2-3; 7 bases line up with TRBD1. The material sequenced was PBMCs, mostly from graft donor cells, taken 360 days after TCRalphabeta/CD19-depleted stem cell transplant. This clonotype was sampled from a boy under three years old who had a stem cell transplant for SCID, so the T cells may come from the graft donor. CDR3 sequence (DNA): TGTGCCAGCAGATCTCGGACAGGAAGTACAGATACGCAGTATTTT. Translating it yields CASRSRTGSTDTQYF.